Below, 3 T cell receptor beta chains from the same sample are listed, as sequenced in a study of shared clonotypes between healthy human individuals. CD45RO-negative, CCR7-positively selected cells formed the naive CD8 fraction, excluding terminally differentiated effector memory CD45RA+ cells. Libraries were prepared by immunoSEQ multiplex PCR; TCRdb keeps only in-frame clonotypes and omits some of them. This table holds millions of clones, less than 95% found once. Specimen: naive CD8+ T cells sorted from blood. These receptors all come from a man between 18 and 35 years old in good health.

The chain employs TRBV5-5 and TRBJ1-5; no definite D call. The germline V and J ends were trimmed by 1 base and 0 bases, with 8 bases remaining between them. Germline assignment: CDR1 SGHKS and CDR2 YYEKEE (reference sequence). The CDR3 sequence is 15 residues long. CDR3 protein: CASSLTRNSNQPQHF. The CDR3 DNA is TGTGCCAGCAGCTTGACTCGTAATAGCAATCAGCCCCAGCATTTT. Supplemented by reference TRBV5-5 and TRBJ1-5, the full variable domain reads DAGVTQSPTHLIKTRGQQVTLRCSPISGHKSVSWYQQVLGQGPQFIFQYYEKEERGRGNFPDRFSARQFPNYSSELNVNALLLGDSALYLCASSLTRNSNQPQHFGDGTRLSIL.

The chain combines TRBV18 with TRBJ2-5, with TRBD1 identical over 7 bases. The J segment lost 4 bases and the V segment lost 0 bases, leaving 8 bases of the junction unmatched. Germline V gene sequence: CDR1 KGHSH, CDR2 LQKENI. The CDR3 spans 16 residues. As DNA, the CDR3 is TGTGCCAGCTCACCACCGGTGATAGGGGGCCTAGAGACCCAGTACTTC. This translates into CASSPPVIGGLETQYF.

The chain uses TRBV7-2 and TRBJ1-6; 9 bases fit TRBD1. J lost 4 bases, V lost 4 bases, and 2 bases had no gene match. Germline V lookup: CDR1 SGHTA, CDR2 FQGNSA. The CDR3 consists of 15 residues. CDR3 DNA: TGTGCCAGCAGCTCGACAGGGGGTTATAATTCACCCCTCCACTTT. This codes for CASSSTGGYNSPLHF.